This TCR beta chain was identified during a study of human T cells and chemical hapten exposure. This CDR3 is 15 amino acids long. Trimming stripped 3 bases from V and 2 bases from J, with 12 bases between. CDR1 and CDR2 from the germline V gene are SGDLS and YYNGEE. Sample time point: patch test 1, 2 weeks after DPC sensitization. Treatment: therapeutic diphenylcyclopropenone sensitization with weekly scalp DPC. Study results and limitations: The formation of large CDR3 similarity clusters by expanded TCRs significantly exceeded that of controls. Donors were affected by alopecia, so their immune reaction might vary from that of healthy individuals.

This clonotype was found a few times. Its antigen is currently unknown. TCRdb processed the RACE reads anew with MiXCR; each CDR3 protein has one entry. The table lists roughly 180,000 distinct CDR3 sequences, roughly 15% of them singletons. Here the sequenced sample was whole blood, taken in connection with sensitization to the hapten diphenylcyclopropenone (DPC). The genes are TRBV9 and TRBJ2-1; D perhaps matches TRBD1 (6 bases). The TCR comes from a woman in her twenties or thirties with alopecia areata. Some clones in this sample may be carry-over from other donors' samples. DNA of the CDR3: TGTGCCAGCAGCGGAACCGGGACACCCTACAATGAGCAGTTCTTC. It translates to CASSGTGTPYNEQFF.